This entry features one T cell receptor beta chain sequence. What it binds is not known. These data belong to a study of blood T cells in healthy people across ages. Study results and caveats: Estimates drawn from one million T cells were deemed to understate diversity. Per million T cells, TCR beta diversity dropped about linearly as age rose.

Germline V gene lookup returns CDR1 MNHEY and CDR2 SVGAGI. The CDR3 is made up of 15 amino acids. Germline trimming cut 2 bases from V and 1 base from J; bases unmatched to any gene: 2. The study recruited healthy Caucasian donors from Russia who were aged about 6 to 90. A second roughly 7 to 11 cycle PCR used barcoded and J-beta primers. TCRdb re-analysed the 5' RACE reads in MiXCR, keeping a single row per CDR3 protein. The table lists fewer than 650,000 distinct CDR3 sequences, over 25% of them singletons. In addition, the sample was reused for a study of T cells of mothers and their children.

The TCR was taken from a boy younger than 10 in good health. This sequence joins TRBV6-5 and TRBJ2-3; 8 bases line up with TRBD2. The specimen was blood. This CDR3 is CASSYGGGRTDTQYF. The CDR3 coding sequence is TGTGCCAGCAGTTACGGCGGGGGGCGCACAGATACGCAGTATTTT.